These 21 T cell receptor beta chains were all obtained from the same sample, sequenced in a study of blood T cell repertoires in COVID-19. The protocol was immunoSEQ multiplex PCR, while the TCRdb copy is restricted to in-frame clones and leaves out a portion. This repertoire shows more than 60,000 clones, roughly 88% found once; its top ten account for 43%. Input material: peripheral blood. These TCRs come from a woman aged 55-69 years with COVID-19, enrolled during active disease.

CDR3 loop: CSVGVRGGGELFF. The CDR3 DNA is TGCAGCGTTGGTGTTCGAGGGGGAGGGGAGCTGTTTTTT. The V gene is TRBV29-1, the J gene TRBJ2-2; TRBD1 might be the D (6 bases). The CDR3 runs 13 residues. Germline V CDR1 and CDR2: SQVTM, ANQGSEA. Trimming took off 4 bases at V and 8 bases at J, with 14 bases between the two ends.

This rearrangement joins TRBV11-3 to TRBJ2-1; TRBD1 aligns across 7 bases. CDR3 length equals 13 residues. The V and J ends lost 5 bases and 9 bases, in that order; junction bases with no gene match: 7. Germline CDR1 and CDR2: SGHNT and YENEEA. This CDR3 reads CASSPGTVGEQFF. Written as DNA, the CDR3 is TGTGCCAGCAGCCCCGGGACAGTCGGTGAGCAGTTCTTC.

V and J are TRBV10-3 and TRBJ1-2; a weak D match, TRBD1 (5 bases). The CDR3 totals 14 residues. Germline values: CDR1 ENHRY, CDR2 SYGVKD. The V and J ends lost 4 bases and 4 bases respectively, with 13 bases between them. CDR3 residues: CAISGGELGYGYTF. As DNA, the CDR3 is TGTGCCATCAGTGGGGGGGAACTAGGCTATGGCTACACCTTC.

The chain recombines TRBV12-3 or TRBV12-4 with TRBJ1-1; D is ambiguous. The CDR3 contains 12 residues. Trimming took 3 bases from V and 4 from J, leaving 6 bases between them. The CDR3 reads CASSFPGTEAFF. In DNA, the CDR3 is TGTGCCAGCAGTTTCCCCGGCACTGAAGCTTTCTTT.

The rearrangement joins TRBV19 to TRBJ2-1; 9 bases are shared with TRBD2. Germline values: CDR1 LNHDA, CDR2 SQIVND (reference sequence). The V gene end was trimmed by 3 bases and the J gene end by 7 bases; junction bases not matched to a gene: 7. The CDR3 runs to 15 residues. CDR3 residues: CASSILAGDFNEQFF. The CDR3 nucleotides are TGTGCCAGTAGTATCTTAGCGGGGGACTTTAATGAGCAGTTCTTC.

The gene calls are TRBV28 and TRBJ2-3, with D perhaps TRBD2 (6 bases). Germline loops: CDR1 MDHEN, CDR2 SYDVKM. CDR3 length equals 15 residues. Trimming took 5 bases from V and 3 from J, leaving 15 bases between them. The CDR3 protein is CASSPSGAGTDTQYF. For the CDR3, the DNA is TGTGCCAGCAGTCCGTCGGGAGCCGGGACAGATACGCAGTATTTT.

The chain recombines TRBV19 with TRBJ2-1; perhaps TRBD2 as D (6 bases). The ends were cut back, 1 base at V and 2 bases at J, with 9 bases in the middle. This CDR3 spans 15 amino acids. Germline V lookup: CDR1 LNHDA, CDR2 SQIVND (reference sequence). Here the CDR3 reads CASSIAGATYNEQFF. The CDR3 nucleotides are TGTGCCAGTAGTATAGCGGGAGCCACCTACAATGAGCAGTTCTTC.

In its sample, this clone was seen a few times. The chain carries TRBV2 and TRBJ1-1, with no clear D. The CDR3 loop spans 12 amino acids. Germline CDR1 and CDR2: SNHLY and FYNNEI. With 6 bases removed from V and 4 bases from J, the gap between germline ends came to 9 bases. The CDR3 spells CASSLQSTEAFF. In DNA, the CDR3 is TGTGCCAGCAGCTTACAGTCCACTGAAGCTTTCTTT.

The chain uses TRBV7-9 and TRBJ2-3; D is unresolved. V lost 6 bases, J lost 5 bases, and 18 bases lay in between. This CDR3 region has 15 residues. Germline V gives CDR1 SEHNR, CDR2 FQNEAQ (reference sequence). The CDR3 sequence is CASRRGGASGDTQYF. The CDR3 DNA sequence: TGTGCCAGCAGGCGAGGCGGAGCGTCCGGAGATACGCAGTATTTT.

In its sample, this clone was seen once. The gene calls are TRBV11-2 and TRBJ2-1; 10 bases are a match to TRBD2. CDR1 and CDR2 from the germline V gene are SGHAT and FQNNGV. The CDR3 totals 15 residues. V trimming: 0 bases; J trimming: 6 bases; junction bases outside the gene matches: 2. The DNA for the CDR3 is TGTGCCAGCAGCTTAGATAGGACTAGCGGCAATGAGCAGTTCTTC. Amino acids: CASSLDRTSGNEQFF.

The chain joins TRBV11-2 to TRBJ2-2; TRBD1 matches 11 bases. J lost 3 bases, V lost 5 bases, and 5 bases had no gene match. Looked up from germline, CDR1 is SGHAT and CDR2 is FQNNGV. This CDR3 comprises 16 residues. In DNA form, the CDR3 reads TGTGCCAGCAGCGAGGACAGGGGGCGCTACACCGGGGAGCTGTTTTTT. It is translated as CASSEDRGRYTGELFF.

The gene calls are TRBV5-1 and TRBJ2-2; 8 bases agree with TRBD2. Germline V lookup: CDR1 SGHRS, CDR2 YFSETQ. This CDR3 has 16 amino acids. V gave up 4 bases and J gave up 2 bases; unmatched junction bases: 7. In nucleotides, the CDR3 is TGCGCCAGCAGCCCCCAGAGCGGGGGAAACACCGGGGAGCTGTTTTTT. This codes for CASSPQSGGNTGELFF.

V and J are TRBV6-6 and TRBJ1-1, with a weak D call TRBD1 (6 bases). The CDR3 covers 12 residues. Germline lookup yields CDR1 MNHNY and CDR2 SVGAGI (reference sequence). V lost 6 bases and J 3 bases, leaving 8 bases between the germline ends. The CDR3 here is CASRDSYTEAFF. DNA of the CDR3: TGTGCCAGCAGGGACAGTTACACTGAAGCTTTCTTT.

The rearrangement links TRBV27 to TRBJ1-2, with a tentative D call TRBD1 (6 bases). Trimming removed 5 bases from V and 8 bases from J, with 15 bases in between. Germline CDR1 is MNHEY and CDR2 is SMNVEV (reference sequence). The CDR3 has 13 residues. DNA of the CDR3: TGTGCCAGCAGTCCTTCCAGGGGTAGAGGCTACACCTTC. Translating it yields CASSPSRGRGYTF.

Regarding this clone: The identical CDR3 is also encoded by other nucleotide sequences in the sample. The rearrangement joins TRBV20-1 to TRBJ2-5; D is ambiguous. The CDR3 runs to 10 residues. CDR1 is DFQATT, CDR2 SNEGSKA, per germline (reference sequence). V dropped 6 bases and J dropped 5 bases, with 7 bases sitting between them. CDR3 in amino acids: CSARRETQYF. CDR3 nucleotide sequence: TGCAGTGCCCGCAGGGAGACCCAGTACTTC.

The genes are TRBV9 and TRBJ2-7, with a weak D call TRBD2 (5 bases). This CDR3 spans 15 amino acids. Germline V gene lookup returns CDR1 SGDLS and CDR2 YYNGEE. V shed 0 bases and J shed 0 bases, with 10 bases lying between them. CDR3 sequence reads: CASSVGPGSSYEQYF. The CDR3 nucleotides are TGTGCCAGCAGCGTAGGGCCGGGAAGCTCCTACGAGCAGTACTTC.

This chain uses TRBV18 with TRBJ1-5; 7 nucleotides match TRBD1. This CDR3 is 19 amino acids long. Germline V gives CDR1 KGHSH, CDR2 LQKENI. After removal of 0 bases from V and 1 base from J, the junction contained 12 bases not matched to a gene. The CDR3 sequence is CASSPPGGFFPRSNQPQHF. The CDR3 coding sequence is TGTGCCAGCTCACCACCAGGGGGCTTCTTCCCGAGGAGCAATCAGCCCCAGCATTTT.

This clone was observed a handful of times. The chain employs TRBV28 and TRBJ2-6; D is possibly TRBD2 (5 bases). The CDR3 length is 23 residues. With 3 bases removed from V and 0 bases from J, the gap between germline ends came to 30 bases. Germline V CDR1 and CDR2: MDHEN, SYDVKM. The CDR3 reads CASSLEVGHSSGKADSGANVLTF. The CDR3 nucleotides are TGTGCCAGCAGTTTGGAGGTTGGGCACTCTTCGGGGAAAGCGGACTCTGGGGCCAACGTCCTGACTTTC. The complete variable domain, with remaining parts taken from reference TRBV28 and TRBJ2-6, reads DVKVTQSSRYLVKRTGEKVFLECVQDMDHENMFWYRQDPGLGLRLIYFSYDVKMKEKGDIPEGYSVSREKKERFSLILESASTNQTSMYLCASSLEVGHSSGKADSGANVLTFGAGSRLTVL.

This sequence joins TRBV30 and TRBJ2-7; a possible D gene is TRBD2 (6 bases). CDR1 and CDR2 from the germline V gene are GTSNPN and SVGIG (reference sequence). The V end was cut by 1 base, the J end by 6 bases, with 10 bases between. The CDR3 extends over 12 amino acids. CDR3 DNA sequence: TGTGCCTGGAGTGGGCAGGGAGGCGAGCAGTACTTC. It codes for CAWSGQGGEQYF.

This clone came up once. The rearrangement uses TRBV30 and TRBJ2-3, with D tentatively TRBD2 (6 bases). CDR3 length: 16 amino acids. Trimming stripped 0 bases from V and 2 bases from J, with 15 bases between. The germline gives CDR1 GTSNPN, CDR2 SVGIG (reference sequence). CDR3 in amino acids: CAWSVGSGGYTDTQYF. The CDR3 region has the DNA TGTGCCTGGAGTGTAGGTTCCGGGGGTTACACAGATACGCAGTATTTT.

V usage is TRBV7-2 and J usage is TRBJ2-2; 9 bases are a match to TRBD2. The CDR3 is made up of 16 amino acids. The V gene's germline CDR1 is SGHTA and CDR2 FQGNSA. J gave up 8 bases and V 1 base, and 8 bases lay outside the gene matches. CDR3 bases: TGTGCCAGCAGCTTAGTGGCTAGCGGGAACGGAGGGGAGCTGTTTTTT. Amino acids: CASSLVASGNGGELFF. The variable domain in full, completed from reference TRBV7-2 and TRBJ2-2, reads GAGVSQSPSNKVTEKGKDVELRCDPISGHTALYWYRQSLGQGLEFLIYFQGNSAPDKSGLPSDRFSAERTGGSVSTLTIQRTQQEDSAVYLCASSLVASGNGGELFFGEGSRLTVL.